A selection of T cell receptor beta chains follows, all from one sample in a study of CD8+ T cells in alopecia areata. Generated by immunoSEQ multiplex PCR, the TCRdb table keeps only in-frame clones and is missing some. The table has some 180,000 clones, about half seen once; the top ten hold 10%. The sample here was CD8+ T cells sorted from blood, taken between weeks 51 and 54, from a patient treated with tofacitinib. These receptors all stem from a human donor with alopecia areata. The CDR3 runs from the conserved cysteine through the conserved F or W. The D gene is left open where the match is weak. A row's size may be missing; if present it is once, few, many or a size class.

cdr3_aa cdr3_nt d_call v_call clone_size j_call
CATRTSGDPSGANVLTF TGTGCCACCAGGACATCGGGGGATCCCTCTGGGGCCAACGTCCTGACTTTC NA TRBV15 once TRBJ2-6
CASSWTSGAEAFF TGTGCCAGCAGTTGGACGAGCGGAGCTGAAGCTTTCTTT NA TRBV7-3 NA TRBJ1-1
CASSPHRSDYEQYF TGCGCCAGCAGTCCCCACAGGTCCGATTACGAGCAGTACTTC NA TRBV4-1 few TRBJ2-7
CASSHPSEGLDEQFF TGTGCCAGCAGCCACCCTAGCGAGGGGCTAGATGAGCAGTTCTTC NA TRBV14 NA TRBJ2-1
CAWSTSRGRETQYF TGTGCCTGGAGCACCTCGCGGGGGCGGGAGACCCAGTACTTC NA TRBV30 NA TRBJ2-5
CAWRREANYGYTF TGTGCCTGGCGGCGGGAAGCTAACTATGGCTACACCTTC NA TRBV30 NA TRBJ1-2
CASSYQADTQYF TGTGCCAGCAGCTATCAGGCAGATACGCAGTATTTT NA TRBV11-2 few TRBJ2-3
CASSYSEGEGNGYTF TGTGCCAGCAGTTATAGTGAGGGAGAGGGGAATGGCTACACCTTC NA TRBV6-5 NA TRBJ1-2
CASSLAKPGQGGGSPLHF TGTGCCAGCAGTTTGGCCAAACCGGGACAGGGGGGGGGATCACCCCTCCACTTT TRBD1 TRBV27 NA TRBJ1-6
CASSLGTGMYGELFF TGTGCCAGCAGTTTGGGGACAGGCATGTACGGGGAGCTGTTTTTT TRBD1 TRBV6-6 few TRBJ2-2
CAWSPLGTGVPYSNQPQHF TGTGCCTGGAGTCCTCTGGGGACAGGGGTCCCATATAGCAATCAGCCCCAGCATTTT TRBD1 TRBV30 NA TRBJ1-5
CASSPRSGINEKLFF TGTGCCAGCAGCCCCAGAAGTGGGATAAATGAAAAACTGTTTTTT NA TRBV7-8 NA TRBJ1-4
CASSQDWLSNEKLFF TGTGCCAGCAGCCAAGACTGGCTATCTAATGAAAAACTGTTTTTT NA TRBV14 few TRBJ1-4
CASSPPGAPLHF TGTGCCAGCAGTCCTCCGGGGGCACCCCTCCACTTT NA TRBV6-5 NA TRBJ1-6
CASSTPGDFETQYF TGTGCCAGCAGTACCCCCGGAGATTTTGAAACCCAGTACTTC NA TRBV6-6 NA TRBJ2-5